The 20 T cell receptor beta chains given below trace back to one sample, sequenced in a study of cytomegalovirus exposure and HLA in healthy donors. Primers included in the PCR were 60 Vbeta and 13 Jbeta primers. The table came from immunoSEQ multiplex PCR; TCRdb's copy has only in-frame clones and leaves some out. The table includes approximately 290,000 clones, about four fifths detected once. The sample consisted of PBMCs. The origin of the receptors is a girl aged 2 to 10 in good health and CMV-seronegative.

The CDR3 sequence: CASSQATGVYNEQFF. In DNA form, the CDR3 reads TGTGCCAGCAGCCAAGCGACGGGAGTATACAATGAGCAGTTCTTC. The chain employs TRBV4-2 and TRBJ2-1; D is possibly TRBD2 (6 bases). CDR1 and CDR2 (germline): LGHNA, YNFKEQ. The CDR3 extends over 15 amino acids. Trimming stripped 1 base from V and 4 bases from J, with 11 bases between.

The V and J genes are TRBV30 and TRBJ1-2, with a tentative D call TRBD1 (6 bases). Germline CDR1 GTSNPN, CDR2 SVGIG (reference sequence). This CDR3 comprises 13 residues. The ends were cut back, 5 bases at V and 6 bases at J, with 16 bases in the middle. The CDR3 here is CAWETGILDGYTF. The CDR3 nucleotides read TGTGCCTGGGAAACAGGGATCTTGGATGGCTACACCTTC.

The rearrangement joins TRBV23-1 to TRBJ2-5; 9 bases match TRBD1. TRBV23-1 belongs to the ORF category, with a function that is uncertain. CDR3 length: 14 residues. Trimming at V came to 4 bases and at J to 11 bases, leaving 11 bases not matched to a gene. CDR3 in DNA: TGCGCCAGCAGTCCCCAACAGGGGGCGCGGGAGCAGTACTTC. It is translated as CASSPQQGAREQYF.

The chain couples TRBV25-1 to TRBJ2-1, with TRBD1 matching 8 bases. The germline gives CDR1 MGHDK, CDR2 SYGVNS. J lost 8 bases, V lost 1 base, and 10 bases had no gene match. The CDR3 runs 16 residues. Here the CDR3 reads CASSEFGQGASDEQFF. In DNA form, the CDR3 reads TGTGCCAGCAGTGAATTCGGGCAGGGGGCGAGCGATGAGCAGTTCTTC.

CDR3 in DNA: TGCGCCAGCAGGAAATCAGCTAGATACAATGAGCAGTTCTTC. This gives the protein CASRKSARYNEQFF. The chain employs TRBV5-1 and TRBJ2-1, with D unclear. The CDR3 covers 14 residues. Trimming pared 5 bases from V and 4 bases from J, leaving 13 bases between. The germline CDR1 and CDR2 sequences are SGHRS and YFSETQ.

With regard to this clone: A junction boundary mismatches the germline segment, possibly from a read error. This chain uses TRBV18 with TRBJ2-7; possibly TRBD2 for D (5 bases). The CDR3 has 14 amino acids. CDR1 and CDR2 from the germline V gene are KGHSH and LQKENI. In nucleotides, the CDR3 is TGTGCCAGCTCGCCACCGTCCGGGGTCGACGAGCAGTACTTC. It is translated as CASSPPSGVDEQYF.

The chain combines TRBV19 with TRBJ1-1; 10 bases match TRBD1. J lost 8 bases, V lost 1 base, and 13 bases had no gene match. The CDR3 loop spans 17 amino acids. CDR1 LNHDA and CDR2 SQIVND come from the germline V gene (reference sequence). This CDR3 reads CASSIVGFGTGEPEAFF. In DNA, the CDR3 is TGTGCCAGTAGTATAGTCGGTTTTGGGACAGGGGAGCCCGAAGCTTTCTTT.

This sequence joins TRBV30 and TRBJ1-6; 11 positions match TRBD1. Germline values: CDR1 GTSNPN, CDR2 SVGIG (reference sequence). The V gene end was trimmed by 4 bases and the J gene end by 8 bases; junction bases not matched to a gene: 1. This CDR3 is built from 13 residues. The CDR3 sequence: CAWTGQGDSPLHF. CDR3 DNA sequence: TGTGCCTGGACGGGACAGGGGGATTCACCCCTCCACTTT.

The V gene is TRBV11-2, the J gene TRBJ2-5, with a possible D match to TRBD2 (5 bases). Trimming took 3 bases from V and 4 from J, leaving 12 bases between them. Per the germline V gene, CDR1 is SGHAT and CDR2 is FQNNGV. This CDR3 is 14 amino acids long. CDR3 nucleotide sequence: TGTGCCAGCAGCTTCGGACTCGCCTTAGAGACCCAGTACTTC. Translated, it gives CASSFGLALETQYF.

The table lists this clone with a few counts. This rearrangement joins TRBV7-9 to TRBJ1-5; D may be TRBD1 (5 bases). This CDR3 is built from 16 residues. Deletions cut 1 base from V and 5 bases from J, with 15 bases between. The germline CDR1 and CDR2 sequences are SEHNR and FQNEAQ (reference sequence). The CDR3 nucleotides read TGTGCCAGCAGCTTAGGGGGCGGACGGCCCGATCAGCCCCAGCATTTT. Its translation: CASSLGGGRPDQPQHF.

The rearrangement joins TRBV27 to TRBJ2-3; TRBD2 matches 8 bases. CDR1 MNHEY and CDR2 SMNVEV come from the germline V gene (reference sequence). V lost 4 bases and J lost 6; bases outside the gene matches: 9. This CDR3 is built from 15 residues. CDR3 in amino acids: CASSSVGRALDTQYF. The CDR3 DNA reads TGTGCCAGCAGTTCAGTCGGGAGGGCCCTGGATACGCAGTATTTT.

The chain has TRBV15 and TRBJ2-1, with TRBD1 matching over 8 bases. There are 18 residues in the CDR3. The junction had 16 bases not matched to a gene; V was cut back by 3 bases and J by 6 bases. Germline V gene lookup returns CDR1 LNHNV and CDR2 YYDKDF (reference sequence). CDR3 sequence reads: CATSSGLERDRSFNEQFF. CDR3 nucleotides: TGTGCCACCAGCAGTGGACTCGAACGGGACAGGTCTTTCAATGAGCAGTTCTTC.

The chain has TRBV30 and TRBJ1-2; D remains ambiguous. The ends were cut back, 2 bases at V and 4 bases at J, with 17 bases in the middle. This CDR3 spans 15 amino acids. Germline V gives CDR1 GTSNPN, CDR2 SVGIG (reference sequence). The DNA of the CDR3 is TGTGCCTGGAGTAGATCCCTAGGTGGCGTCTATGGCTACACCTTC. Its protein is CAWSRSLGGVYGYTF.

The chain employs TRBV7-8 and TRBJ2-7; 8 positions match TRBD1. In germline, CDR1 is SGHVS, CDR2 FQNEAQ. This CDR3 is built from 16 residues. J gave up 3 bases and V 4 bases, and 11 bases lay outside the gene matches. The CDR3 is CASSSIDRGFYYEQYF. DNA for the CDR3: TGTGCCAGCAGCTCCATAGACAGGGGTTTTTACTACGAGCAGTACTTC.

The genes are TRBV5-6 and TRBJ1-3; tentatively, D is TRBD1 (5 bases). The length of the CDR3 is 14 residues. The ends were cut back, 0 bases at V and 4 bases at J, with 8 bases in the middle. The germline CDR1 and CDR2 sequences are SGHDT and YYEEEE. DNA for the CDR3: TGTGCCAGCAGCTTGGGGGGCCAAGGAAACACCATATATTTT. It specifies CASSLGGQGNTIYF. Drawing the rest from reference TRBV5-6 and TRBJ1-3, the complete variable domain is DAGVTQSPTHLIKTRGQQVTLRCSPKSGHDTVSWYQQALGQGPQFIFQYYEEEERQRGNFPDRFSGHQFPNYSSELNVNALLLGDSALYLCASSLGGQGNTIYFGEGSWLTVV.

The CDR3 loop reads CASSRWNEQFF. The CDR3 DNA reads TGTGCCAGCAGCCGGTGGAATGAGCAGTTCTTC. The chain combines TRBV11-2 with TRBJ2-1; D is ambiguous. The CDR3 loop spans 11 amino acids. Per germline, CDR1 SGHAT and CDR2 FQNNGV. The ends were cut back, 5 bases at V and 7 bases at J, with 6 bases in the middle.

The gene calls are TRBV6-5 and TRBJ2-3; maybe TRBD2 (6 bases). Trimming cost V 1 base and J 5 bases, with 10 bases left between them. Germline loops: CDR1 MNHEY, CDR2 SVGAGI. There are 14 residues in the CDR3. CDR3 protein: CASSYWGVLDTQYF. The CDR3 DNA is TGTGCCAGCAGTTACTGGGGGGTCCTAGATACGCAGTATTTT.

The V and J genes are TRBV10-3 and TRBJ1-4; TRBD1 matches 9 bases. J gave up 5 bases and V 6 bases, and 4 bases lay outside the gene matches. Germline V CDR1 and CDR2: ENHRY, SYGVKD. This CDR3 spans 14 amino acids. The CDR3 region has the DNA TGTGCCATCAGGGGGGGACAGGGAAATGAAAAACTGTTTTTT. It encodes CAIRGGQGNEKLFF.

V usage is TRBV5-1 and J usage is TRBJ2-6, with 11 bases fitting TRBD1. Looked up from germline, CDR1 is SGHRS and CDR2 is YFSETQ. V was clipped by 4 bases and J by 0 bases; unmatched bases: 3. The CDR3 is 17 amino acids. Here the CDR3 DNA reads TGCGCCAGCAGCGGGACAGGGGGTAGCTCTGGGGCCAACGTCCTGACTTTC. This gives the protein CASSGTGGSSGANVLTF.

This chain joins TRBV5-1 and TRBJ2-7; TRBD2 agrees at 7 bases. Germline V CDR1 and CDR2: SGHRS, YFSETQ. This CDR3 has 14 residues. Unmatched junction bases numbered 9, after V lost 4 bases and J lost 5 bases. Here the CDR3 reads CASSPVIGLDEQYF. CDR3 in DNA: TGCGCCAGCAGCCCGGTTATTGGACTAGACGAGCAGTACTTC.